These T cell receptor beta chains were read from a single sample in a study of blood T cell repertoires in COVID-19. Method: immunoSEQ multiplex PCR; TCRdb's copy keeps in-frame clones and lacks some. The repertoire includes roughly 250,000 clones, around 80% of them detected once, and about 4% sits in the top ten. The sequenced material came from peripheral blood. These TCRs come from a woman between 40 and 50 years old with active or convalescent COVID-19. The CDR3 runs from the conserved cysteine through the conserved F or W. A D gene is named only where the DNA matches it firmly. The size entry is marked missing in some rows and otherwise reads once, few, many or a size class.

D: -
length: 14
J: TRBJ1-3
V: TRBV9
size: -
DNA: TGTGCCAGCAGCGTTCTTTCGGGAGGAAACACCATATATTTT
CDR3: CASSVLSGGNTIYF

D: -
length: 18
J: TRBJ1-2
V: TRBV9
size: many
DNA: TGTGCCAGCAGCCCAGGGAGAGCAGCCCCGGAGGGACCCTATGGCTACACCTTC
CDR3: CASSPGRAAPEGPYGYTF

D: TRBD1
length: 17
J: TRBJ2-2
V: TRBV18
size: -
DNA: TGTGCCAGCTCACCACCGCGACAGGGGGCGTACACCGGGGAGCTGTTTTTT
CDR3: CASSPPRQGAYTGELFF

D: TRBD2
length: 14
J: TRBJ2-1
V: TRBV5-1
size: -
DNA: TGCGCCAGCAGCTTCGGACTAGAGAGCGATGAGCAGTTCTTC
CDR3: CASSFGLESDEQFF

D: -
length: 13
J: TRBJ1-5
V: TRBV5-6
size: -
DNA: TGTGCCAGCAGCTGGGGAAGGGGTCAGCCCCAGCATTTT
CDR3: CASSWGRGQPQHF

D: TRBD1
length: 14
J: TRBJ2-4
V: TRBV5-5
size: -
DNA: TGTGCCAGCAGCCCCACAGGGGGCCCGAACATTCAGTACTTC
CDR3: CASSPTGGPNIQYF

D: TRBD2
length: 15
J: TRBJ2-7
V: TRBV11-2
size: -
DNA: TGTGCCAGCAGCTTAGTGGCGGGGGGGATCTACGAGCAGTACTTC
CDR3: CASSLVAGGIYEQYF

D: TRBD1
length: 16
J: TRBJ2-1
V: TRBV30
size: -
DNA: TGTGCCTGGAGTGCAGACAGGGGAGGATCTTACAATGAGCAGTTCTTC
CDR3: CAWSADRGGSYNEQFF

D: -
length: 16
J: TRBJ1-6
V: TRBV27
size: -
DNA: TGTGCCAGCAGTCCCAAACGACAGGTGCGGAATTCACCCCTCCACTTT
CDR3: CASSPKRQVRNSPLHF

D: -
length: 14
J: TRBJ1-6
V: TRBV27
size: once
DNA: TGTGCCAGCAGGGGGGAGGGCCCTAATTCACCCCTCCACTTT
CDR3: CASRGEGPNSPLHF

D: TRBD1
length: 17
J: TRBJ2-3
V: TRBV14
size: -
DNA: TGTGCCAGCAGCCACCGGCGGACAGGGGGCTCCCGAGATACGCAGTATTTT
CDR3: CASSHRRTGGSRDTQYF

D: -
length: 15
J: TRBJ1-2
V: TRBV19
size: once
DNA: TGTGCCAGTAATAGCGTCCCAGGGGATGACTATGGCTACACCTTC
CDR3: CASNSVPGDDYGYTF

D: TRBD2
length: 14
J: TRBJ2-1
V: TRBV6-5
size: -
DNA: TGTGCCAGCACCGGACTAGCGGCCTACAATGAGCAGTTCTTC
CDR3: CASTGLAAYNEQFF

D: TRBD1
length: 17
J: TRBJ1-2
V: TRBV3-1/TRBV3-2
size: -
DNA: TGTGCCAGCTCAAAATTGGGACAGGGGATAGCTAACTATGGCTACACCTTC
CDR3: CASSKLGQGIANYGYTF

D: -
length: 15
J: TRBJ1-4
V: TRBV4-2
size: -
DNA: TGTGCCAGCAGCCAAGAGGTCGGAACTAATGAAAAACTGTTTTTT
CDR3: CASSQEVGTNEKLFF

D: TRBD1
length: 14
J: TRBJ1-2
V: TRBV29-1
size: -
DNA: TGCAGCGCTGTGCCACAGGGGGTTGGCTATGGCTACACCTTC
CDR3: CSAVPQGVGYGYTF

D: TRBD2
length: 17
J: TRBJ2-3
V: TRBV5-1
size: few
DNA: TGCGCCAGCAGCCCTTCGGCTAGCGGGGGGAACACAGATACGCAGTATTTT
CDR3: CASSPSASGGNTDTQYF

D: -
length: 15
J: TRBJ1-4
V: TRBV2
size: many
DNA: TGTGCCAGCAGTGCTAGGGGTGCGATAGAGGAAAAACTGTTTTTT
CDR3: CASSARGAIEEKLFF

D: -
length: 15
J: TRBJ1-5
V: TRBV7-2
size: -
DNA: TGTGCCAGCAGCGCGCAGGGGAACAGGGACCAGCCCCAGCATTTT
CDR3: CASSAQGNRDQPQHF

D: -
length: 14
J: TRBJ1-2
V: TRBV28
size: -
DNA: TGTGCCAGCAGAAGGGGCTCTTACAACTATGGCTACACCTTC
CDR3: CASRRGSYNYGYTF

D: TRBD1
length: 14
J: TRBJ1-5
V: TRBV3-1/TRBV3-2
size: -
DNA: TGTGCCAGCAGCCCCGGGACAGGGAATCAGCCCCAGCATTTT
CDR3: CASSPGTGNQPQHF

D: TRBD1
length: 14
J: TRBJ1-4
V: TRBV7-8
size: -
DNA: TGTGCCAGCAGCTTAAGACAGGGGAATGAAAAACTGTTTTTT
CDR3: CASSLRQGNEKLFF

D: TRBD2
length: 15
J: TRBJ2-2
V: TRBV18
size: -
DNA: TGTGCCAGCTCACCTTTGCTAGCGGACACCGGGGAGCTGTTTTTT
CDR3: CASSPLLADTGELFF

D: TRBD1
length: 15
J: TRBJ2-1
V: TRBV3-1/TRBV3-2
size: once
DNA: TGTGCCAGCAGCGCCCGGGACAGAGTTTACAATGAGCAGTTCTTC
CDR3: CASSARDRVYNEQFF

D: TRBD1
length: 15
J: TRBJ1-1
V: TRBV9
size: -
DNA: TGTGCCAGCAGCGCCGACAGGGGTGTGGACACTGAAGCTTTCTTT
CDR3: CASSADRGVDTEAFF

D: TRBD1
length: 13
J: TRBJ1-2
V: TRBV19
size: -
DNA: TGTGCCAGTTTTCACAGGGGCGACTATGGCTACACCTTC
CDR3: CASFHRGDYGYTF